Listed below are T cell receptor beta chains from one sample, sequenced in a study of blood T cell repertoires in COVID-19. TCRdb's table, derived via immunoSEQ multiplex PCR, lists solely in-frame clones and lacks some. Of roughly 59,000 clones listed, 83% are singletons. Sequenced input: peripheral blood. The source of these receptors is a human donor in a cohort sampled during active COVID-19. The CDR3 runs from the conserved cysteine through the conserved F or W. Fields, in order: V gene, D gene, clone size, J gene, CDR3 protein, CDR3 DNA. D genes are given only for firm matches. Not every row has a clone size; where given, it reads once, few, many or a size class.

v_call: TRBV3-1/TRBV3-2
d_call: NA
clone_size: NA
j_call: TRBJ1-5
cdr3_aa: CASSQGGYQPQHF
cdr3_nt: TGTGCCAGCAGCCAGGGGGGGTATCAGCCCCAGCATTTT

v_call: TRBV18
d_call: NA
clone_size: NA
j_call: TRBJ2-7
cdr3_aa: CASSPTLGATYEQYF
cdr3_nt: TGTGCCAGCTCACCGACCCTAGGGGCCACCTACGAGCAGTACTTC

v_call: TRBV18
d_call: NA
clone_size: NA
j_call: TRBJ2-7
cdr3_aa: CASSPLAGSYEQYF
cdr3_nt: TGTGCCAGCTCACCACTTGCAGGTTCCTACGAGCAGTACTTC

v_call: TRBV19
d_call: TRBD1
clone_size: NA
j_call: TRBJ2-7
cdr3_aa: CASRAQGVPYEQYF
cdr3_nt: TGTGCCAGCAGGGCCCAGGGGGTCCCCTACGAGCAGTACTTC

v_call: TRBV5-8
d_call: NA
clone_size: NA
j_call: TRBJ1-3
cdr3_aa: CASSLWGAGNTIYF
cdr3_nt: TGTGCCAGCAGCTTGTGGGGGGCTGGAAACACCATATATTTT

v_call: TRBV6-5
d_call: TRBD2
clone_size: NA
j_call: TRBJ2-7
cdr3_aa: CASSSLGGLYF
cdr3_nt: TGTGCCAGCAGTTCATTGGGGGGGTTGTACTTC

v_call: TRBV18
d_call: NA
clone_size: NA
j_call: TRBJ1-2
cdr3_aa: CASSPPGQSYGYTF
cdr3_nt: TGTGCCAGCTCACCACCGGGACAAAGCTATGGCTACACCTTC

v_call: TRBV6-5
d_call: NA
clone_size: NA
j_call: TRBJ2-6
cdr3_aa: CASSYSFESGANVLTF
cdr3_nt: TGTGCCAGCAGTTACTCGTTTGAGTCTGGGGCCAACGTCCTGACTTTC

v_call: TRBV21-1
d_call: NA
clone_size: NA
j_call: TRBJ2-3
cdr3_aa: CASSKRGTGGSTDTQYF
cdr3_nt: TGTGCCAGCAGCAAAAGGGGGACAGGGGGTAGCACAGATACGCAGTATTTT

v_call: TRBV19
d_call: TRBD2
clone_size: NA
j_call: TRBJ2-3
cdr3_aa: CASSSTSGSTDTQYF
cdr3_nt: TGTGCCAGTAGTTCAACTAGCGGAAGCACAGATACGCAGTATTTT

v_call: TRBV19
d_call: NA
clone_size: few
j_call: TRBJ2-6
cdr3_aa: CASRTQGVNVLTF
cdr3_nt: TGTGCCAGTAGGACACAGGGTGTCAACGTCCTGACTTTC

v_call: TRBV12-5
d_call: NA
clone_size: NA
j_call: TRBJ1-5
cdr3_aa: CASGLVPDGELINQPQHF
cdr3_nt: TGTGCTAGTGGTTTGGTGCCGGATGGGGAGCTCATCAATCAGCCCCAGCATTTT

v_call: TRBV6-5
d_call: NA
clone_size: medium-sized
j_call: TRBJ2-7
cdr3_aa: CASTGTSLSEQYF
cdr3_nt: TGTGCCAGCACCGGGACATCGCTCAGCGAGCAGTACTTC

v_call: TRBV10-2
d_call: NA
clone_size: NA
j_call: TRBJ2-3
cdr3_aa: CASSGEITDTQYF
cdr3_nt: TGCGCCAGCAGCGGGGAGATTACAGATACGCAGTATTTT

v_call: TRBV15
d_call: NA
clone_size: NA
j_call: TRBJ1-2
cdr3_aa: CATSRDRESANYGYTF
cdr3_nt: TGTGCCACCAGCAGAGACCGGGAGTCGGCTAACTATGGCTACACCTTC

v_call: TRBV14
d_call: TRBD1
clone_size: NA
j_call: TRBJ2-7
cdr3_aa: CASSQKWGQGPSYEQYF
cdr3_nt: TGTGCCAGCAGCCAAAAATGGGGACAGGGACCCTCCTACGAGCAGTACTTC

v_call: TRBV11-2
d_call: NA
clone_size: NA
j_call: TRBJ1-6
cdr3_aa: CASSLDSNSPLHF
cdr3_nt: TGTGCCAGCAGCTTAGACAGTAATTCACCCCTCCACTTT

v_call: TRBV6-4
d_call: TRBD1
clone_size: medium-sized
j_call: TRBJ2-3
cdr3_aa: CASSEGTGDTDTQYF
cdr3_nt: TGTGCCAGCAGTGAAGGGACAGGGGACACAGATACGCAGTATTTT

v_call: TRBV7-9
d_call: TRBD2
clone_size: NA
j_call: TRBJ2-5
cdr3_aa: CASRPTSGRWEETQYF
cdr3_nt: TGTGCCAGCAGACCAACTAGCGGGAGATGGGAAGAGACCCAGTACTTC

v_call: TRBV4-1
d_call: NA
clone_size: NA
j_call: TRBJ2-6
cdr3_aa: CASSQDPVGSSGANVLTF
cdr3_nt: TGCGCCAGCAGCCAAGATCCCGTAGGGAGCTCTGGGGCCAACGTCCTGACTTTC

v_call: TRBV28
d_call: TRBD1
clone_size: NA
j_call: TRBJ1-5
cdr3_aa: CASSRGTGSYSNQPQHF
cdr3_nt: TGTGCCAGCAGTCGCGGGACAGGGAGTTATAGCAATCAGCCCCAGCATTTT

v_call: TRBV11-2
d_call: NA
clone_size: NA
j_call: TRBJ2-3
cdr3_aa: CASSPPRRREADTQYF
cdr3_nt: TGTGCCAGCAGCCCCCCCCGCCGGCGGGAAGCAGATACGCAGTATTTT

v_call: TRBV2
d_call: TRBD2
clone_size: NA
j_call: TRBJ2-1
cdr3_aa: CASRDRSGGVPHRFYNEQFF
cdr3_nt: TGTGCCAGCAGGGACCGTAGCGGGGGGGTCCCGCACCGCTTCTACAATGAGCAGTTCTTC

v_call: TRBV30
d_call: NA
clone_size: NA
j_call: TRBJ1-1
cdr3_aa: CAWRLRVTGGAFF
cdr3_nt: TGTGCCTGGAGACTCAGGGTGACCGGGGGGGCTTTCTTT

v_call: TRBV3-1/TRBV3-2
d_call: TRBD2
clone_size: once
j_call: TRBJ2-5
cdr3_aa: CASSLRLAGGPEETQYF
cdr3_nt: TGTGCCAGCAGCCTCAGACTAGCGGGGGGGCCGGAAGAGACCCAGTACTTC